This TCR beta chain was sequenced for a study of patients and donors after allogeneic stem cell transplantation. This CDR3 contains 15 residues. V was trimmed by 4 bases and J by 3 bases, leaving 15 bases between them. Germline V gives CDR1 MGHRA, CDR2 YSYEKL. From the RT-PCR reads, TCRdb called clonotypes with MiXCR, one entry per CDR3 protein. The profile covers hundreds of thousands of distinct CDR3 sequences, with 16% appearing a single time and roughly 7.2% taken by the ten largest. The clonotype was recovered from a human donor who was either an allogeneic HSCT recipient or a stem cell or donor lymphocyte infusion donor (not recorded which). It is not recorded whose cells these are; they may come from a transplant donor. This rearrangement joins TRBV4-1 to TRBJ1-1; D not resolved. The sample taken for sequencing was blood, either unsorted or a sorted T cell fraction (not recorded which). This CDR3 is CASSPPLGWDTEAFF. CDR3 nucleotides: TGCGCCAGCAGCCCTCCGTTAGGGTGGGACACTGAAGCTTTCTTT.